This T cell receptor (beta chain) was retrieved from a study of T cells after yellow fever vaccination. Germline CDR1 is MDHEN and CDR2 is SYDVKM. The CDR3 is 16 amino acids. Trimming at V came to 4 bases and at J to 3 bases, leaving 8 bases not matched to a gene. TCRdb re-called the 5' RACE reads through MiXCR, storing one row per CDR3 protein. This table has about 320,000 distinct CDR3 sequences, about 11% appearing once. This clonotype occurred a few times. The V and J genes are TRBV28 and TRBJ2-7, with 11 positions matching TRBD2. The sample in question was CD4+ T cells sorted from PBMCs, obtained 45 days after the yellow fever booster vaccination. This receptor was obtained from a man between 18 and 29 years old who received the YFV17D yellow fever vaccine. Here the CDR3 reads CASSSPASGGYYEQYV. The CDR3 DNA reads TGTGCCAGCAGTTCCCCCGCTAGCGGGGGGTACTACGAGCAGTACGTC.